What follows are 3 T cell receptor beta chains derived from one specimen sequenced in a study of cytomegalovirus exposure and HLA in healthy donors. Use of 60 Vbeta and 13 Jbeta primers characterized the PCR. Some clones are missing from TCRdb's copy, which holds only in-frame ones; the method was immunoSEQ multiplex PCR. Of 100,000 or so clones in the sample, around 77% are singletons; the top ten hold over 7.5%. Sequenced sample: PBMCs. Receptors were obtained from a woman in her 40s in good health and CMV-seropositive.

This chain uses TRBV27 with TRBJ1-5, with D possibly TRBD1 on 5 matching bases. V shed 0 bases and J shed 4 bases, with 10 bases lying between them. The CDR3 has 15 amino acids. CDR1 and CDR2 (germline): MNHEY, SMNVEV (reference sequence). As DNA, the CDR3 is TGTGCCAGCAGTTTATCCAACAGGTTTAATCAGCCCCAGCATTTT. Residues: CASSLSNRFNQPQHF.

The chain has TRBV28 and TRBJ1-4; D might be TRBD1 (6 bases). The CDR3 totals 15 residues. V was cut by 3 bases and J by 8 bases, with 16 bases left in between. Germline V gives CDR1 MDHEN, CDR2 SYDVKM. The CDR3 protein is CASSFLGRGDEKLFF. The CDR3 DNA is TGTGCCAGCAGTTTTTTGGGCAGGGGCGACGAAAAACTGTTTTTT.

The gene calls are TRBV29-1 and TRBJ2-3; 12 bases agree with TRBD1. This CDR3 spans 16 amino acids. The junction had 13 bases not matched to a gene; V was cut back by 4 bases and J by 8 bases. Per the germline V gene, CDR1 is SQVTM and CDR2 is ANQGSEA. Here the CDR3 DNA reads TGCAGCGTTGGGGGGGCCGGGACAGGGGGCTATGTTACGCAGTATTTT. This codes for CSVGGAGTGGYVTQYF.